The 7 T cell receptor beta chains reported below all come from one sample, sequenced in a study of T cells after posttransplantation cyclophosphamide. A marrow graft followed busulfan-fludarabine conditioning, with cyclophosphamide on days +3 and +4. Sequencing was performed with immunoSEQ multiplex PCR; in TCRdb, only in-frame clones are kept and a portion is missing. The sample consists of roughly 6,800 clones, about 90% of them appearing once. The sample in question was PBMCs, obtained 1,300 to 1,500 days after allogeneic stem cell transplant with posttransplant cyclophosphamide. These TCRs come from a female patient aged 45-65 years who received an allogeneic stem cell transplant from a related donor, was CMV-positive, and had no GVHD. The T cells may partly be graft donor cells.

V usage is TRBV7-2 and J usage is TRBJ2-1; D not resolved. The length of the CDR3 is 13 residues. Germline V gives CDR1 SGHTA, CDR2 FQGNSA. V lost 5 bases and J lost 8, with 13 bases in between. The CDR3 sequence: CASSPVWSDEQFF. The DNA of the CDR3 is TGTGCCAGCAGCCCCGTTTGGAGCGATGAGCAGTTCTTC.

The rearrangement uses TRBV7-3 and TRBJ2-7, with TRBD2 identical over 7 bases. The CDR3 length is 15 residues. Trimming cost V 5 bases and J 0 bases; bases outside gene matches: 7. The germline V gene encodes CDR1 SGHTA and CDR2 FQGTGA. The CDR3, as DNA: TGTGCCAGCAGCCTGCAGAGGGAGGGCTCCTACGAGCAGTACTTC. Translating gives CASSLQREGSYEQYF.

This chain uses TRBV5-4 with TRBJ2-1, with TRBD1 matching 11 bases. The CDR3 extends over 14 amino acids. CDR1 and CDR2 from the germline V gene are SGHNT and YYREEE (reference sequence). Trimming removed 7 bases from V and 10 bases from J; junction bases left unmatched: 10. The CDR3 region is CASGRDRGIWEQFF. The CDR3 coding sequence is TGTGCCAGCGGCCGGGACAGGGGGATTTGGGAGCAGTTCTTC.

The V gene is TRBV9, the J gene TRBJ2-7, with 11 nucleotides matching TRBD2. The V gene's germline CDR1 is SGDLS and CDR2 YYNGEE. The V gene end was trimmed by 1 base and the J gene end by 5 bases; junction bases not matched to a gene: 8. The CDR3 runs to 16 residues. CDR3 DNA: TGTGCCAGCAGCGTAAGTAGCGGGAGGGCCATGAACGAGCAGTACTTC. Residues: CASSVSSGRAMNEQYF.

This rearrangement joins TRBV30 to TRBJ2-7; D unresolved. The germline V and J ends were trimmed by 5 bases and 3 bases, with 17 bases remaining between them. Germline V gives CDR1 GTSNPN, CDR2 SVGIG (reference sequence). This CDR3 has 14 amino acids. CDR3 residues: CAWAPGALSYEQYF. The CDR3 coding sequence is TGTGCCTGGGCTCCAGGTGCTTTGAGCTACGAGCAGTACTTC.

V and J are TRBV19 and TRBJ2-2; 13 bases align to TRBD2. CDR3 length: 15 amino acids. Germline loops: CDR1 LNHDA, CDR2 SQIVND (reference sequence). The V segment lost 7 bases and the J segment 6 bases; nucleotides outside the gene matches: 5. CDR3 in amino acids: CASIRTSGRSGELFF. As DNA, the CDR3 is TGTGCCAGTATCAGGACTAGCGGGAGATCCGGGGAGCTGTTTTTT. The variable domain in full, completed from reference TRBV19 and TRBJ2-2, reads DGGITQSPKYLFRKEGQNVTLSCEQNLNHDAMYWYRQDPGQGLRLIYYSQIVNDFQKGDIAEGYSVSREKKESFPLTVTSAQKNPTAFYLCASIRTSGRSGELFFGEGSRLTVL.

The gene calls are TRBV11-3 and TRBJ2-7; possibly TRBD2 for D (5 bases). The CDR3 length is 13 residues. V gave up 0 bases and J gave up 6 bases, with 9 bases separating them. Germline V lookup: CDR1 SGHNT, CDR2 YENEEA. In DNA form, the CDR3 reads TGTGCCAGCAGCTTAGATTACGCGGGCGAGCAGTACTTC. Amino acid sequence: CASSLDYAGEQYF.